This TCR beta chain appears in the sequencing data of a study of blood T cell repertoires in COVID-19. Study-wide context: Acute and convalescent COVID-19 specimens originated in the United States, Italy and Spain. The analysed material was cDNA or gDNA that came from T cells, B-cell-depleted T cells, or PBMCs.

The Seattle patients joined while their infection was active and were tracked longitudinally afterward. Per the original data handling: Amplification from reference gene primers served as the basis for estimated nucleated cell counts. Produced via immunoSEQ multiplex PCR; TCRdb's table is partial and in-frame only. The V and J calls and clone size are taken from that table; D and trimming were inferred from the DNA. The sample yields 48,000 or so clones, approximately 90% seen once. CDR1 is SEHNR and CDR2 is FQNEAQ in the germline V gene (reference sequence). This CDR3 is 14 amino acids long. After removal of 5 bases from V and 9 bases from J, the junction contained 5 bases not matched to a gene.

The source material was peripheral blood. The chain links TRBV7-9 to TRBJ1-6; 9 bases match TRBD1. This clonotype originated in a woman of 80 years or more with COVID-19, enrolled during active disease. CDR3 protein: CASSPDRGRSPLHF. DNA of the CDR3: TGTGCCAGCAGCCCGGACAGGGGACGTTCACCCCTCCACTTT. Looking up the rest from reference TRBV7-9 and TRBJ1-6 gives the full variable domain: DTGVSQNPRHKITKRGQNVTFRCDPISEHNRLYWYRQTLGQGPEFLTYFQNEAQLEKSRLLSDRFSAERPKGSFSTLEIQRTEQGDSAMYLCASSPDRGRSPLHFGNGTRLTVT.